This T cell receptor beta chain was obtained from a study of PD-1 blockade in classical Hodgkin lymphoma. Study-level results: Newly diagnosed patients reportedly trailed healthy donors in baseline TCR diversity.

A remark on this clone: Its antigen is currently unknown.

TCRdb's copy holds only in-frame clones and misses some; the assay was immunoSEQ multiplex PCR. The sample lists approximately 99,000 clones, more than 80% seen once, with 15% to 20% in the top ten. All patients experienced relapse after autologous stem cell transplantation, and brentuximab vedotin exposure was variable. V gave up 6 bases and J gave up 0 bases, with 12 bases separating them. The CDR3 consists of 15 residues. Looked up from germline, CDR1 is SGHRS and CDR2 is YFSETQ. This TCR was recovered from a human donor with classical Hodgkin lymphoma. Sequenced here: peripheral blood mononuclear cells (PBMCs), sampled before the second cycle of nivolumab. The rearrangement links TRBV5-1 to TRBJ1-4; D gene uncertain. The CDR3 is CASKRVGATNEKLFF. CDR3 nucleotides: TGCGCCAGCAAAAGGGTTGGGGCAACTAATGAAAAACTGTTTTTT.